This T cell receptor (beta chain) was recovered during a study of blood T cell repertoires in COVID-19. Assay used: immunoSEQ multiplex PCR; TCRdb lists only in-frame clones, some missing. The data contain 200,000 to 250,000 clones, more than 70% of them singletons. V was trimmed by 2 bases and J by 8 bases, leaving 13 bases between them. The CDR3 runs 13 residues. From germline, CDR1 is SGHTS and CDR2 YDEGEE. The TCR comes from a man aged 45-60 years with active or convalescent COVID-19. The sequencing sample was made of peripheral blood. The chain carries TRBV5-8 and TRBJ1-2; D might be TRBD1 (6 bases). The CDR3 sequence: CASSFYRVGGYTF. CDR3 nucleotides: TGTGCCAGCAGCTTCTACAGGGTGGGCGGCTACACCTTC.